This T cell receptor (beta chain) appears in the sequencing data of a study of shared clonotypes between healthy human individuals. Whole-study findings and limits: Naive subsets typically showed greater estimated richness than memory subsets.

V gave up 0 bases and J gave up 4 bases; unmatched junction bases: 8. Germline V gene lookup returns CDR1 SGDLS and CDR2 YYNGEE. The CDR3 covers 17 residues. As concerns this clone: The antigen is undetermined.

Measured with immunoSEQ multiplex PCR; TCRdb has only the in-frame clones, and not every one. The table records 2,500,000 or so clones, just under 95% of them present only once. The receptor was isolated from a man aged 18 to 35 in good health. Some clones in this sample may be carry-over from other donors' samples. V is TRBV9 and J is TRBJ2-1; 9 nucleotides line up with TRBD2. The sequenced sample was naive CD4+ T cells from PBMCs. As to subset: CD45RA+ positively selected. CDR3 residues: CASSVEVAGGPYNEQFF. CDR3 DNA: TGTGCCAGCAGCGTAGAGGTGGCGGGAGGGCCTTACAATGAGCAGTTCTTC. Using reference TRBV9 and TRBJ2-1 for the parts outside the CDR3, the full variable domain is DSGVTQTPKHLITATGQRVTLRCSPRSGDLSVYWYQQSLDQGLQFLIQYYNGEERAKGNILERFSAQQFPDLHSELNLSSLELGDSALYFCASSVEVAGGPYNEQFFGPGTRLTVL.